What follows are 29 T cell receptor beta chains derived from one specimen sequenced in a study of EBV T-cell therapy then PD-1 blockade in nasopharyngeal carcinoma. Their specific antigens are unknown. Treatment given: AdE1-LMPpoly-expanded autologous EBV-specific T-cell therapy followed by anti-PD-1 nivolumab. Profiling relied on immunoSEQ multiplex PCR, and the TCRdb table lists in-frame clones only, not all of them. The table includes about 19,000 clones, approximately 88% detected once. Source: CD8+ T cells from blood, taken at roughly day 33 from a patient whose treatment included autologous EBV-specific T cells and nivolumab. The source of these receptors is a man aged 40-49 years with nasopharyngeal carcinoma.

The CDR3 sequence: CASSPGGESYEQYF. CDR3 DNA sequence: TGTGCCAGCAGCCCCGGAGGGGAGTCCTACGAGCAGTACTTC. The chain carries TRBV6-2 or TRBV6-3 and TRBJ2-7; TRBD2 is a possible D gene (6 bases). CDR1 MNHEY and CDR2 SVGEGT come from the germline V gene. V lost 6 bases, J lost 1 base, and 13 bases lay in between. The CDR3 is made up of 14 amino acids.

The chain links TRBV6-6 to TRBJ2-1, with TRBD1 identical over 9 bases. The V segment lost 5 bases and the J segment 4 bases; nucleotides outside the gene matches: 6. Germline V CDR1 and CDR2: MNHNY, SVGAGI (reference sequence). The CDR3 extends over 15 amino acids. The CDR3 here is CASSQDRGSYNEQFF. The CDR3 DNA sequence: TGTGCCAGCAGTCAGGACAGGGGTTCATACAATGAGCAGTTCTTC.

CDR3 sequence reads: CASSLVAPRETQYF. In DNA, the CDR3 is TGTGCCAGCAGCTTAGTAGCCCCCCGGGAGACCCAGTACTTC. The chain joins TRBV5-6 to TRBJ2-5; D gene unclear. Germline values: CDR1 SGHDT, CDR2 YYEEEE. The CDR3 has 14 amino acids. The V end was cut by 2 bases, the J end by 5 bases, with 13 bases between.

The rearrangement joins TRBV30 to TRBJ2-7; weak D call: TRBD1 (6 bases). Germline V gene sequence: CDR1 GTSNPN, CDR2 SVGIG (reference sequence). The CDR3 spans 13 residues. The germline V and J ends were trimmed by 1 base and 7 bases, with 14 bases remaining between them. The CDR3 here is CAWSDRVNWEQYF. Here the CDR3 DNA reads TGTGCCTGGAGTGACAGGGTTAACTGGGAGCAGTACTTC.

The chain uses TRBV6-2 or TRBV6-3 and TRBJ2-7; D might be TRBD1 (5 bases). This CDR3 is 14 amino acids long. Germline CDR1 MNHEY, CDR2 SVGEGT. V lost 6 bases and J lost 4, with 16 bases in between. The CDR3 loop is CASSHVGVEYEQYF. CDR3 DNA: TGTGCCAGCAGCCACGTAGGGGTAGAATACGAGCAGTACTTC.

V gene TRBV6-4 combines with J gene TRBJ2-3, with D possibly being TRBD1 (6 bases). The CDR3 spans 15 residues. Germline V gives CDR1 MRHNA, CDR2 SNTAGT. With 5 bases removed from V and 3 bases from J, the gap between germline ends came to 15 bases. The chain's CDR3 is CASSSSLGATDTQYF. CDR3 in DNA: TGTGCCAGCAGTTCCTCGCTGGGGGCTACAGATACGCAGTATTTT.

V is TRBV4-1 and J is TRBJ1-1; D unresolved. V was pared by 1 base and J by 1 base, with 7 bases between. The CDR3 runs to 14 residues. Germline V gene data show CDR1 as MGHRA and CDR2 as YSYEKL. CDR3 bases: TGCGCCAGCAGCCAAGCCCCGGGGAACACTGAAGCTTTCTTT. Amino acid sequence: CASSQAPGNTEAFF.

This rearrangement joins TRBV15 to TRBJ2-3; D perhaps matches TRBD1 (5 bases). CDR1 LNHNV and CDR2 YYDKDF come from the germline V gene (reference sequence). The V gene lost 1 base and the J gene lost 2 bases, with 10 bases spanning the gap. This CDR3 is 15 amino acids long. Here the CDR3 reads CATSRGRGLTDTQYF. CDR3 bases: TGTGCCACCAGCAGAGGTAGGGGTCTCACAGATACGCAGTATTTT.

Comment on this clone: In the same sample, other DNA sequences code for this CDR3. The chain uses TRBV6-4 and TRBJ2-3; a possible D gene is TRBD2 (6 bases). CDR3 length equals 13 residues. The germline CDR1 and CDR2 sequences are MRHNA and SNTAGT. Deletions cut 4 bases from V and 2 bases from J, with 7 bases between. The CDR3 region is CASSGGDTDTQYF. The DNA of the CDR3 is TGTGCCAGCAGTGGGGGGGACACAGATACGCAGTATTTT.

The chain is built from TRBV28 and TRBJ2-1; D not resolved. The CDR3 extends over 11 amino acids. The germline V gene encodes CDR1 MDHEN and CDR2 SYDVKM. V gave up 3 bases and J gave up 9 bases, with 6 bases separating them. The CDR3 nucleotides read TGTGCCAGCAGTTTTCCGACTGAGCAGTTCTTC. This translates into CASSFPTEQFF. The full variable domain, in which reference TRBV28 and TRBJ2-1 provide the parts outside the CDR3, is DVKVTQSSRYLVKRTGEKVFLECVQDMDHENMFWYRQDPGLGLRLIYFSYDVKMKEKGDIPEGYSVSREKKERFSLILESASTNQTSMYLCASSFPTEQFFGPGTRLTVL.

The chain carries TRBV5-1 and TRBJ2-7; a weak D match, TRBD2 (6 bases). V lost 0 bases and J 7 bases, leaving 11 bases between the germline ends. The CDR3 runs 13 residues. Germline V gene data show CDR1 as SGHRS and CDR2 as YFSETQ. CDR3 protein: CASSLGAGGEQYF. The CDR3 coding sequence is TGCGCCAGCAGCTTGGGGGCTGGGGGGGAGCAGTACTTC.

The chain links TRBV5-1 to TRBJ2-1; 12 nucleotides line up with TRBD1. The CDR3 runs to 15 residues. Germline trimming cut 7 bases from V and 7 bases from J; bases unmatched to any gene: 9. The germline gives CDR1 SGHRS, CDR2 YFSETQ. CDR3 DNA sequence: TGCGCCAGCCTAAAGGGACAGGGGGCAAAGAATGAGCAGTTCTTC. This sequence encodes CASLKGQGAKNEQFF.

The CDR3 coding sequence is TGCAGTGCTAGTAAGGCGACTTACAATGAGCAGTTCTTC. This gives the protein CSASKATYNEQFF. V usage is TRBV20-1 and J usage is TRBJ2-1; D remains unclear. The V gene lost 3 bases and the J gene lost 4 bases, with 10 bases spanning the gap. The CDR3 runs 13 residues. Germline-derived CDR1 and CDR2 are DFQATT and SNEGSKA (reference sequence).

The rearrangement links TRBV4-1 to TRBJ1-4; D gene uncertain. This CDR3 comprises 14 residues. Germline loops: CDR1 MGHRA, CDR2 YSYEKL. V lost 1 base and J 5 bases, leaving 8 bases between the germline ends. The CDR3 protein is CASSQAGFNEKLFF. The CDR3 bases are TGCGCCAGCAGCCAAGCCGGGTTCAATGAAAAACTGTTTTTT.

This chain links TRBV7-9 with TRBJ2-5; D gene ambiguous. V lost 4 bases and J 5 bases, leaving 8 bases between the germline ends. Germline CDR1 is SEHNR and CDR2 is FQNEAQ (reference sequence). The CDR3 is 12 amino acids. The CDR3 DNA reads as TGTGCCAGCAGCTCGACCCAGGAGACCCAGTACTTC. Translated: CASSSTQETQYF.

The V call is TRBV6-5, the J call TRBJ2-2; no firm D call. Germline assignment: CDR1 MNHEY and CDR2 SVGAGI. V lost 0 bases to trimming and J lost 1 base, with 6 bases between them. This CDR3 has 15 residues. The CDR3: CASSYSDLNTGELFF. CDR3 sequence (DNA): TGTGCCAGCAGTTACTCGGACCTGAACACCGGGGAGCTGTTTTTT.

The chain combines TRBV2 with TRBJ1-6, with TRBD1 matching 11 bases. Germline V gene data show CDR1 as SNHLY and CDR2 as FYNNEI. Trimming took 8 bases from V and 0 from J; bases not matched to a gene: 0. The CDR3 runs to 15 residues. The CDR3 DNA follows: TGTGCCAGCGGGACAGGGGGCTCCTATAATTCACCCCTCCACTTT. The encoded protein is CASGTGGSYNSPLHF.

The CDR3 bases are TGTGCCAGCAGCTGGGGGACAGCTGAAGCTTTCTTT. It yields the protein CASSWGTAEAFF. J is TRBJ1-1 and V is TRBV5-6; 7 nucleotides align to TRBD1. CDR1 and CDR2 from the germline V gene are SGHDT and YYEEEE. The J segment lost 6 bases and the V segment lost 3 bases, leaving 2 bases of the junction unmatched. The CDR3 totals 12 residues.

This chain links TRBV4-2 with TRBJ1-4; D may be TRBD1 (6 bases). V was clipped by 1 base and J by 7 bases, with 13 bases between them. Germline V gene lookup returns CDR1 LGHNA and CDR2 YNFKEQ. CDR3 size: 15 residues. CDR3: CASSQGAGDLEKLFF. For the CDR3, the DNA is TGTGCCAGCAGCCAAGGTGCAGGGGACCTTGAAAAACTGTTTTTT.

V and J are TRBV7-9 and TRBJ2-7, with D perhaps TRBD2 (6 bases). Looked up from germline, CDR1 is SEHNR and CDR2 is FQNEAQ (reference sequence). V lost 5 bases and J 1 base, leaving 18 bases between the germline ends. CDR3 length: 16 amino acids. In DNA, the CDR3 is TGTGCCAGCAGCACCCCGGGGGTGGGGGGATCCTACGAGCAGTACTTC. Translated, it gives CASSTPGVGGSYEQYF.

The chain joins TRBV9 to TRBJ2-7; D unresolved. The CDR3 contains 14 residues. The V and J ends lost 4 bases and 2 bases respectively, with 13 bases between them. Germline CDR1 reads SGDLS; CDR2 reads YYNGEE. CDR3 sequence: CASSPRTVPYEQYF. The CDR3 nucleotides read TGTGCCAGCAGCCCTCGGACGGTACCCTACGAGCAGTACTTC.

V is TRBV5-5 and J is TRBJ1-2, with D perhaps TRBD1 (6 bases). V shed 6 bases and J shed 4 bases, with 22 bases lying between them. Germline V gives CDR1 SGHKS, CDR2 YYEKEE (reference sequence). This CDR3 contains 16 residues. The CDR3 DNA reads as TGTGCCAGCACCAGGACAGTAACCCCTTTCAGCTATGGCTACACCTTC. This encodes CASTRTVTPFSYGYTF.

This chain connects TRBV19 to TRBJ2-7; D remains ambiguous. From germline, CDR1 is LNHDA and CDR2 SQIVND (reference sequence). V lost 4 bases, J lost 2 bases, and 15 bases lay in between. CDR3 size: 15 residues. The CDR3 DNA sequence: TGTGCCAGTAGTAGCGGTGGTTCGCCTACCTACGAGCAGTACTTC. Protein product: CASSSGGSPTYEQYF.

The genes are TRBV7-9 and TRBJ2-3, with D perhaps assigned TRBD1 or TRBD2 (6 bases each). The V and J ends lost 5 bases and 4 bases respectively, with 10 bases between them. The CDR3 totals 13 residues. CDR1 and CDR2 (germline): SEHNR, FQNEAQ (reference sequence). The CDR3 protein is CASSAGHSDTQYF. In DNA form, the CDR3 reads TGTGCCAGCAGCGCGGGACACTCAGATACGCAGTATTTT.

The genes are TRBV7-3 and TRBJ1-2; D may be TRBD1 (6 bases). Germline lookup yields CDR1 SGHTA and CDR2 FQGTGA. Deletions cut 5 bases from V and 8 bases from J, with 18 bases between. This CDR3 has 14 residues. CDR3 protein: CASSPSGAGEGYTF. The DNA for the CDR3 is TGTGCCAGCAGCCCGTCGGGGGCAGGCGAAGGCTACACCTTC.

The chain recombines TRBV27 with TRBJ2-7; 9 bases are a match to TRBD1. V shed 7 bases and J 3 bases; nucleotides not matched to a gene: 7. Germline assignment: CDR1 MNHEY and CDR2 SMNVEV (reference sequence). The CDR3 totals 14 residues. As DNA, the CDR3 is TGTGCCAGCAACTTTGGGGGACAGGGCTACGAGCAGTACTTC. Translation gives CASNFGGQGYEQYF.

The rearrangement uses TRBV9 and TRBJ2-1; either TRBD1 or TRBD2 may supply D (5 bases each). V was shortened by 3 bases and J by 6 bases, with 10 bases between the two germline ends. The CDR3 has 13 amino acids. Germline V gives CDR1 SGDLS, CDR2 YYNGEE. The CDR3 sequence is CASSAEGPNEQFF. The CDR3 DNA is TGTGCCAGCAGCGCCGAGGGACCCAATGAGCAGTTCTTC.

The sample holds one count of this clone. The chain links TRBV10-3 to TRBJ1-1, with D uncertain. Germline CDR1 ENHRY, CDR2 SYGVKD. There are 14 residues in the CDR3. V was trimmed by 3 bases and J by 1 base, leaving 9 bases between them. The CDR3 region is CAISDPGKNTEAFF. The CDR3 DNA reads as TGTGCCATCAGTGACCCGGGGAAGAACACTGAAGCTTTCTTT.

The chain employs TRBV9 and TRBJ1-2; unclear D gene. Trimming pared 7 bases from V and 4 bases from J, leaving 11 bases between. CDR1 is SGDLS, CDR2 YYNGEE, per germline. The CDR3 is 12 residues long. CDR3 coding DNA: TGTGCCAGCTTAAGAGGTGGCTATGGCTACACCTTC. Protein sequence: CASLRGGYGYTF.